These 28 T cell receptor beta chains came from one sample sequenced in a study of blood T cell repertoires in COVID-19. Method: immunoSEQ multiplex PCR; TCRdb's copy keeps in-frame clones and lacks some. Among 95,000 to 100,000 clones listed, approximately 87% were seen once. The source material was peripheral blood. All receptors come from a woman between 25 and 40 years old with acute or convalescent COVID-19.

In nucleotides, the CDR3 is TGTGCCTGGAGGGCACAGGGGGGGGACAATCAGCCCCAGCATTTT. Protein product: CAWRAQGGDNQPQHF. This chain joins TRBV30 and TRBJ1-5; 8 bases fit TRBD1. The CDR3 runs to 15 residues. The V gene's germline CDR1 is GTSNPN and CDR2 SVGIG (reference sequence). J lost 3 bases, V lost 3 bases, and 7 bases had no gene match. Looking up the rest from reference TRBV30 and TRBJ1-5 gives the full variable domain: SQTIHQWPATLVQPVGSPLSLECTVEGTSNPNLYWYRQAAGRGLQLLFYSVGIGQISSEVPQNLSASRPQDRQFILSSKKLLLSDSGFYLCAWRAQGGDNQPQHFGDGTRLSIL.

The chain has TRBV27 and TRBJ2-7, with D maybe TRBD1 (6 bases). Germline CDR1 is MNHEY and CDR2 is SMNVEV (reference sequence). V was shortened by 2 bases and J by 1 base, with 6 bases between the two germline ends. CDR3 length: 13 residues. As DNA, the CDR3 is TGTGCCAGCAGTTTAGGGACATCCTACGAGCAGTACTTC. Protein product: CASSLGTSYEQYF.

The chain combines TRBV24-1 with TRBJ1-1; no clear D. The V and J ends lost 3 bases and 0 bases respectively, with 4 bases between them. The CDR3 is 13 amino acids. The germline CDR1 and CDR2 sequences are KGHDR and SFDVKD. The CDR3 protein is CATSDEVNTEAFF. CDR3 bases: TGTGCCACCAGTGATGAGGTGAACACTGAAGCTTTCTTT.

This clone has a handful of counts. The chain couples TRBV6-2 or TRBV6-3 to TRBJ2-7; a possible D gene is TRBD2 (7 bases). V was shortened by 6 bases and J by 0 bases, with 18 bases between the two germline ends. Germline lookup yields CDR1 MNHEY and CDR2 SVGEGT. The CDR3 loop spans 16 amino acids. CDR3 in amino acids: CASSPPAGANSYEQYF. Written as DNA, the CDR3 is TGTGCCAGCAGCCCCCCCGCGGGGGCCAACTCCTACGAGCAGTACTTC.

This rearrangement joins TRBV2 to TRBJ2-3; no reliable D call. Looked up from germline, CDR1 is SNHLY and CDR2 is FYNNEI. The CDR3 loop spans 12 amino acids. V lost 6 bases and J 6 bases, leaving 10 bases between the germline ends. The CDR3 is CASSLVFDTQYF. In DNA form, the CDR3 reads TGTGCCAGCAGCCTAGTGTTCGATACGCAGTATTTT.

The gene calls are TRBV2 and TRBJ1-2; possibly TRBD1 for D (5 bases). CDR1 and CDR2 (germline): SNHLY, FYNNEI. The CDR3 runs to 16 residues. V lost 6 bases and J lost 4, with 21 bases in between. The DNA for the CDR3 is TGTGCCAGCAGGGAATCAGGGACTACTAATAGCTATGGCTACACCTTC. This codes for CASRESGTTNSYGYTF.

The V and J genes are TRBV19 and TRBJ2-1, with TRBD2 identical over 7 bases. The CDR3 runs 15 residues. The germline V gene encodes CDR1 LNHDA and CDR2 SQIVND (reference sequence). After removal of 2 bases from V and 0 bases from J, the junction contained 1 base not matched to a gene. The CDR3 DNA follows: TGTGCCAGTAGTATAACGGGGGGCTCCTACAATGAGCAGTTCTTC. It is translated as CASSITGGSYNEQFF.

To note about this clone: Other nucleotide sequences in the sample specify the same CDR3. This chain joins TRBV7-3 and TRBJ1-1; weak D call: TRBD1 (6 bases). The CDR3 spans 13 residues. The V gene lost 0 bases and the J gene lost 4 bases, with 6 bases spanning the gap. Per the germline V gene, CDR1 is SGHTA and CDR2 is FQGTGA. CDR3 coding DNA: TGTGCCAGCAGCTTAACAGGGGGCACTGAAGCTTTCTTT. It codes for CASSLTGGTEAFF.

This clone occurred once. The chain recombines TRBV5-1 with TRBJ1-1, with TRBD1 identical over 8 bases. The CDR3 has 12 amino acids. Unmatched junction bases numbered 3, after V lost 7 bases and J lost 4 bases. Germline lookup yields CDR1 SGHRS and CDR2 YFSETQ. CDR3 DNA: TGCGCCAGCGGCAGGGGGCCCACTGAAGCTTTCTTT. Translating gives CASGRGPTEAFF.

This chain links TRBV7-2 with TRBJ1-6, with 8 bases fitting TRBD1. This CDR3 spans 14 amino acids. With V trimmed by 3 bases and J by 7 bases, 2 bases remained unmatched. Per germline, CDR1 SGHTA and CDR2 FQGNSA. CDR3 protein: CASSLRTGNSPLHF. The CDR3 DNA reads TGTGCCAGCAGCTTGAGGACAGGGAATTCACCCCTCCACTTT.

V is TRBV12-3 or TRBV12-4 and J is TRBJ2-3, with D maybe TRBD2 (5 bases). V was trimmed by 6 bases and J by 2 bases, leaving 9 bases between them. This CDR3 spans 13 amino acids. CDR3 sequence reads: CASSGLNTDTQYF. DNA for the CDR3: TGTGCCAGCAGCGGACTCAACACAGATACGCAGTATTTT.

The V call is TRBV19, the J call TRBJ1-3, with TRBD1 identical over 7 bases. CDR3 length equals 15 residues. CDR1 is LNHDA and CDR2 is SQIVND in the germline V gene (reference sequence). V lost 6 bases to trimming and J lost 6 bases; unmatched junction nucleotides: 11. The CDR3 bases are TGTGCCAGTAGAGCCCAGGGGGGATTGGAAAACACCATATATTTT. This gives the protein CASRAQGGLENTIYF.

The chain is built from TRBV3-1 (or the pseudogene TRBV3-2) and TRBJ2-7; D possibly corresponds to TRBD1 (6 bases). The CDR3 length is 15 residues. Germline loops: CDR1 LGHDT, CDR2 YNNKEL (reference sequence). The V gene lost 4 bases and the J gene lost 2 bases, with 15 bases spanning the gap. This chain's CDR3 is CASSPTTGKPYEQYF. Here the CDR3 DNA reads TGTGCCAGCAGCCCCACAACAGGGAAACCCTACGAGCAGTACTTC.

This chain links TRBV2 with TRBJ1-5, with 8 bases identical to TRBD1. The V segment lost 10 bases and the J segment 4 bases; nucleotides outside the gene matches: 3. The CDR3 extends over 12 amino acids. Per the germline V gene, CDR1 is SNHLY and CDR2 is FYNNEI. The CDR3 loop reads CATQGENQPQHF. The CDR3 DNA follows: TGTGCCACACAGGGGGAGAATCAGCCCCAGCATTTT.

CDR3 sequence: CASSPDIWGDRDTEAFF. The CDR3 nucleotides read TGTGCCAGCTCACCAGACATATGGGGAGACAGGGACACTGAAGCTTTCTTT. V gene TRBV18 combines with J gene TRBJ1-1, with 7 bases matching TRBD1. Germline V gene data show CDR1 as KGHSH and CDR2 as LQKENI. J lost 3 bases, V lost 2 bases, and 12 bases had no gene match. The CDR3 contains 17 residues.

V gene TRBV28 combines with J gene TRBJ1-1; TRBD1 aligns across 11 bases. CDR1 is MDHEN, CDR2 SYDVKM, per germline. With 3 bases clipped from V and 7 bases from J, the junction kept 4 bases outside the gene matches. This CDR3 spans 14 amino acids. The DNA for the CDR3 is TGTGCCAGCAGTTTCGGACAGGGGGCGGTTGAAGCTTTCTTT. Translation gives CASSFGQGAVEAFF. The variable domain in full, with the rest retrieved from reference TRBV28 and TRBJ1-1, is DVKVTQSSRYLVKRTGEKVFLECVQDMDHENMFWYRQDPGLGLRLIYFSYDVKMKEKGDIPEGYSVSREKKERFSLILESASTNQTSMYLCASSFGQGAVEAFFGQGTRLTVV.

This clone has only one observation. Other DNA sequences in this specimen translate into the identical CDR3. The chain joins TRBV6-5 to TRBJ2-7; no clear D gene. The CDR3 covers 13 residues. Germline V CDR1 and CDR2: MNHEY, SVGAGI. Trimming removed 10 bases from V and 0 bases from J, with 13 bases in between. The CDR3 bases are TGTGCCACCTCCCGGGTGTCCTCCTACGAGCAGTACTTC. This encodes CATSRVSSYEQYF.

CDR3 nucleotide sequence: TGTGCCAGCAGGCCAGCGGGGGGGCCTAAGCCCAAGTATTTT. Translating it yields CASRPAGGPKPKYF. The chain is built from TRBV28 and TRBJ2-3, with TRBD2 matching 10 bases. CDR3 length: 14 amino acids. V dropped 6 bases and J dropped 13; count of bases not matched to a gene: 13. Germline lookup yields CDR1 MDHEN and CDR2 SYDVKM. Using reference TRBV28 and TRBJ2-3 for the parts outside the CDR3, the full variable domain is DVKVTQSSRYLVKRTGEKVFLECVQDMDHENMFWYRQDPGLGLRLIYFSYDVKMKEKGDIPEGYSVSREKKERFSLILESASTNQTSMYLCASRPAGGPKPKYFGPGTRLTVL.

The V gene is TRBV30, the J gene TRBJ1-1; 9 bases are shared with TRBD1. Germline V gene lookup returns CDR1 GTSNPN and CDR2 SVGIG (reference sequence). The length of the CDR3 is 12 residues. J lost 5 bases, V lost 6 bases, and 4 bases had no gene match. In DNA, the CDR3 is TGTGCCTGCACGGACAGGGGAACTGAAGCTTTCTTT. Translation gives CACTDRGTEAFF.

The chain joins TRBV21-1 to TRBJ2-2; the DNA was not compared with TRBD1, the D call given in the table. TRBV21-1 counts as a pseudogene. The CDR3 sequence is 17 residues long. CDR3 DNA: TGTGCCAGCAGCTCCCCGTTCCCAGGGATAGACACCGGGGAGCTGTTTTTT. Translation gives CASSSPFPGIDTGELFF.

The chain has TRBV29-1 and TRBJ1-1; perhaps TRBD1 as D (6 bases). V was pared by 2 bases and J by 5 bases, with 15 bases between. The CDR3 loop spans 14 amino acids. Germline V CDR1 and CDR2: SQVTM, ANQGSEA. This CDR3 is CSVEWQGLGTEAFF. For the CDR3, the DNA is TGCAGCGTTGAATGGCAGGGGCTTGGGACTGAAGCTTTCTTT.

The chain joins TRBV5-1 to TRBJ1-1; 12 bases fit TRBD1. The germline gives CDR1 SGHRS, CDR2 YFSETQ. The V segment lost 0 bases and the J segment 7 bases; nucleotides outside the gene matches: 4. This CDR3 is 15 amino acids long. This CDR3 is CASSLAGTGGLEAFF. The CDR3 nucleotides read TGCGCCAGCAGCTTGGCCGGGACAGGGGGCCTTGAAGCTTTCTTT.

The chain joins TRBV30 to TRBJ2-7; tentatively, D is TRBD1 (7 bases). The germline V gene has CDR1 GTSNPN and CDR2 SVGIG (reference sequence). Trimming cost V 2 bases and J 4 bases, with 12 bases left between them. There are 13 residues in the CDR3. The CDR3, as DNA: TGTGCCTGGAGTTCAGGGGGGATTTACGAGCAGTACTTC. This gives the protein CAWSSGGIYEQYF.

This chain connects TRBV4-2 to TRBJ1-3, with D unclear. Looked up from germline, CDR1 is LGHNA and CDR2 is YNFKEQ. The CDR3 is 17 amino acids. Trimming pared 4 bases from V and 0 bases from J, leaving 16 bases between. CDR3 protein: CASSPRVLLVSGNTIYF. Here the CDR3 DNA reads TGTGCCAGCAGCCCCAGAGTACTTCTAGTCTCTGGAAACACCATATATTTT.

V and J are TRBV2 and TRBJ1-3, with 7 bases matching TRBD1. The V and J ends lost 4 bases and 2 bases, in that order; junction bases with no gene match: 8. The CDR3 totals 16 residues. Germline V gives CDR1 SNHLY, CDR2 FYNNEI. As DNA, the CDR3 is TGTGCCAGCAGTGGCTCACAGGGGTCCGCTGGAAACACCATATATTTT. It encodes CASSGSQGSAGNTIYF.

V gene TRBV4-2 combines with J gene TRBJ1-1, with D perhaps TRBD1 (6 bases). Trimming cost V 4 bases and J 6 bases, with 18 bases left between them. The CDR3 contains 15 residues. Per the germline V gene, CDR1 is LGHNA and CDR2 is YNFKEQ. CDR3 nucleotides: TGTGCCAGCAGCCTCCAAGAAGCCGGGACACCTGAAGCTTTCTTT. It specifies CASSLQEAGTPEAFF.

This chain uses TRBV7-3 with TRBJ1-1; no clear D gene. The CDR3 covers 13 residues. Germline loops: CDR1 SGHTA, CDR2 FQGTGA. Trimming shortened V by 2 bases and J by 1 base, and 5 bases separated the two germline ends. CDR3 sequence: CASSLEANTEAFF. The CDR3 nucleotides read TGTGCCAGCAGCTTAGAAGCGAACACTGAAGCTTTCTTT.

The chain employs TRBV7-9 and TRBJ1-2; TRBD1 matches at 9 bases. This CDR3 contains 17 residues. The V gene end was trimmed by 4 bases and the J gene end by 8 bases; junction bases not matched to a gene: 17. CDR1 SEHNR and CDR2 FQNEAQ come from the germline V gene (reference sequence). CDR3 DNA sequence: TGTGCCAGCAGCTACAAACCCTCGGGACAGGGAGTTTCAGGCTACACCTTC. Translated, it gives CASSYKPSGQGVSGYTF.